The T cell receptor beta chain under discussion was sequenced for a study of blood T cell repertoires in COVID-19. Study-wide background: Specimens from acute and convalescent COVID-19 originated in the United States, Italy and Spain.

This clone came up once. The V segment lost 1 base and the J segment 7 bases; nucleotides outside the gene matches: 6. Germline CDR1 reads LGHDT; CDR2 reads YNNKEL (reference sequence). The CDR3 covers 15 residues. Assay used: immunoSEQ multiplex PCR; TCRdb lists only in-frame clones, some missing. This sample carries 85,000 to 130,000 clones, around 87% of them seen once, and the ten largest clones take about 15%. The source of this sequence is a man over 45 with acute or convalescent COVID-19. What was sequenced was peripheral blood. This sequence joins TRBV3-1 (or the pseudogene TRBV3-2) and TRBJ2-2; 7 positions agree with TRBD2. The CDR3 sequence is CASSQVRGRGGELFF. The CDR3, as DNA: TGTGCCAGCAGCCAAGTTCGCGGGAGAGGCGGGGAGCTGTTTTTT.